This T cell receptor beta chain was documented in a study of T-cell reconstitution after alpha-beta-depleted transplantation in children. The CDR3 length is 15 residues. The germline V gene has CDR1 LNHNV and CDR2 YYDKDF (reference sequence). The library targeted TCRbeta and was prepared with unique molecular identifiers. TCRdb re-called the PCR reads with MiXCR, one entry per CDR3 protein. Found here are some 300,000 distinct CDR3 sequences, about 9.4% of them singletons; the top ten hold roughly 2.5%. This TCR derives from a human donor who donated a stem cell graft to a child with acute lymphoblastic leukemia. The sequencing here drew on PBMCs from the stem cell graft donor, taken from the stem cell graft. V gene TRBV15 combines with J gene TRBJ2-7; D gene uncertain. The J call may be incorrect, as the DNA end agrees better with TRBJ2-1. CDR3 region: CATSRSRDINYEQFF. The CDR3 coding sequence is TGTGCCACCAGCAGGTCGCGAGACATAAACTACGAGCAGTTCTTC.